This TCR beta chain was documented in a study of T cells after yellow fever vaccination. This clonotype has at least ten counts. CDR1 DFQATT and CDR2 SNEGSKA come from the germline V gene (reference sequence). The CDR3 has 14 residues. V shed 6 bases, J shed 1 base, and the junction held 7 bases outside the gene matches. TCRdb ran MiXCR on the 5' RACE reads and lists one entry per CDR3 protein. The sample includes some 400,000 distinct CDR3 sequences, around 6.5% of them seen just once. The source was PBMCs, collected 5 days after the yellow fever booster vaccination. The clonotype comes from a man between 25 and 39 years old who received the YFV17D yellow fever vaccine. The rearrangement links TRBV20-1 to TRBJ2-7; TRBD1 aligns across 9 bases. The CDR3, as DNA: TGCAGTGCCAAAGCAGGGACAGGGTCCTACGAGCAGTACTTC. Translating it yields CSAKAGTGSYEQYF.